This TCR beta chain was observed in a study of vaccination effects on CD4 cells after COVID-19. Overall study context: Convalescent patients (three in total) were sampled early and late after vaccination. Median timing of post-vaccine samples was 72 days after the second dose.

This clone has only a few counts. Its matching antigen is unknown. After less than twelve days in culture, the CD4+ T cells were isolated. The person had PCR-confirmed SARS-CoV-2 infection between March and December 2020. Either the mRNA-1273 or the BNT162b2 vaccine was given to participants as two doses. Half the medium was swapped for IL-2 medium on days 3 and 7. Repertoires were generated with immunoSEQ multiplex PCR, while TCRdb's copy carries only in-frame clones and drops some. The sample contains tens of thousands of clones, roughly 75% of which appear only once. The CDR3 is 14 amino acids. The V segment lost 4 bases and the J segment 6 bases; nucleotides outside the gene matches: 8. Germline loops: CDR1 MGHRA, CDR2 YSYEKL.

Here the sequenced sample was CD4+ T cells from PBMCs cultured without peptide, taken after COVID-19 vaccination. This TCR derives from a human donor who had a prior SARS-CoV-2 infection. This sequence joins TRBV4-1 and TRBJ2-7, with 8 bases fitting TRBD1. CDR3 protein: CASSRGQAGGEQYF. As DNA, the CDR3 is TGCGCCAGCAGCCGGGGACAGGCAGGGGGCGAGCAGTACTTC.